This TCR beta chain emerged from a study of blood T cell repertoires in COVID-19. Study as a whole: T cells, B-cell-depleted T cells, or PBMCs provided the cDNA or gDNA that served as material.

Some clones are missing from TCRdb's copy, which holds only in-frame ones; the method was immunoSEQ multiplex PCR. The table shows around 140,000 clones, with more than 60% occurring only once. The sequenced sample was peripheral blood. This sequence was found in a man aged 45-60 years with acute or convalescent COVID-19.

The CDR3 bases are TGTGCCTGGAGTTCCCTACAGGGCTATGGCTACACCTTC. Translating gives CAWSSLQGYGYTF. This chain connects TRBV30 to TRBJ1-2; a weak D match, TRBD1 (6 bases). The CDR3 is 13 amino acids. V was shortened by 2 bases and J by 4 bases, with 11 bases between the two germline ends. CDR1 GTSNPN and CDR2 SVGIG come from the germline V gene (reference sequence). The full variable domain, completed using reference TRBV30 and TRBJ1-2, is SQTIHQWPATLVQPVGSPLSLECTVEGTSNPNLYWYRQAAGRGLQLLFYSVGIGQISSEVPQNLSASRPQDRQFILSSKKLLLSDSGFYLCAWSSLQGYGYTFGSGTRLTVV.